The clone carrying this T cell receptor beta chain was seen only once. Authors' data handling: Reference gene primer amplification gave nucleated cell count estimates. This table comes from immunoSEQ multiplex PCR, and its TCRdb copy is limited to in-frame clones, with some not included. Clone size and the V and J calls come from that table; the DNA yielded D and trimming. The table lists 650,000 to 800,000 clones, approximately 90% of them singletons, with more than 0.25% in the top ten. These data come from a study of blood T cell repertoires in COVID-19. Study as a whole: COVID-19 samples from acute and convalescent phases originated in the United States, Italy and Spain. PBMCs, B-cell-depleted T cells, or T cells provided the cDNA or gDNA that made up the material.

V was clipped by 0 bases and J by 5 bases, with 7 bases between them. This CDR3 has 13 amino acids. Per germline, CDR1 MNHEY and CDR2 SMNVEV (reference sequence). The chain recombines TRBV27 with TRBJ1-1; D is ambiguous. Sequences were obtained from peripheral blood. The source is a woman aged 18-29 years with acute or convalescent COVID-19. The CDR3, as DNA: TGTGCCAGCAGTTTATCAAGCAGGACTGAAGCTTTCTTT. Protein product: CASSLSSRTEAFF.